A selection of T cell receptor beta chains follows, all from one sample in a study of Ad26.COV2.S vaccination and SARS-CoV-2 variants. Repertoires were generated with immunoSEQ multiplex PCR, while TCRdb's copy carries only in-frame clones and drops some. The sample includes roughly 380,000 clones, roughly 87% seen only once; the top ten take roughly 3.6%. The sequencing used peripheral blood, collected in a trial of Ad26.COV2.S vaccine versus placebo. Every receptor here comes from a person aged 18 to 59 who received the Ad26.COV2.S COVID-19 vaccine or a placebo. The CDR3 runs from the conserved cysteine through the conserved F or W. A D gene is named only where the DNA matches it firmly. Clone sizes are given selectively: once, few, many, or a class where the clone is expanded.

v_call: TRBV5-4
j_call: TRBJ2-5
d_call: -
clone_size: -
cdr3_nt: TGTGCCAGCAGCTTGATTTCGACGGAGAAAGAGACCCAGTACTTC
cdr3_aa: CASSLISTEKETQYF

v_call: TRBV6-1
j_call: TRBJ1-4
d_call: -
clone_size: -
cdr3_nt: TGTGCCAGCAGTGCTCCCCCAGGGACCCGACCCAGAAATGAAAAACTGTTTTTT
cdr3_aa: CASSAPPGTRPRNEKLFF

v_call: TRBV7-2
j_call: TRBJ2-5
d_call: -
clone_size: -
cdr3_nt: TGTGCCAGCAAGGACAGAACACAAGAGACCCAGTACTTC
cdr3_aa: CASKDRTQETQYF

v_call: TRBV12-3/TRBV12-4
j_call: TRBJ2-2
d_call: TRBD1
clone_size: -
cdr3_nt: TGTGCCAGCAGGGGACAGGGGGAGCTGTTTTTT
cdr3_aa: CASRGQGELFF

v_call: TRBV7-3
j_call: TRBJ1-1
d_call: -
clone_size: -
cdr3_nt: TGTGCCAGCAGCCCTGGTTTGAACACTGAAGCTTTCTTT
cdr3_aa: CASSPGLNTEAFF

v_call: TRBV13
j_call: TRBJ2-3
d_call: -
clone_size: -
cdr3_nt: TGTGCCAGCAGCCCCCGAGGGGATACGCAGTATTTT
cdr3_aa: CASSPRGDTQYF

v_call: TRBV7-3
j_call: TRBJ2-1
d_call: -
clone_size: -
cdr3_nt: TGTGCCAGCAGCCGCGGGGTGTCAGATGGCAATGAGCAGTTCTTC
cdr3_aa: CASSRGVSDGNEQFF

v_call: TRBV2
j_call: TRBJ1-5
d_call: -
clone_size: -
cdr3_nt: TGTGCCAGCAATCCCGAGGGCAATCAGCCCCAGCATTTT
cdr3_aa: CASNPEGNQPQHF

v_call: TRBV5-1
j_call: TRBJ1-3
d_call: -
clone_size: -
cdr3_nt: TGCGCCAGCAGCAAAGGGACGGCTCGCTCTGGAAACACCATATATTTT
cdr3_aa: CASSKGTARSGNTIYF

v_call: TRBV6-5
j_call: TRBJ1-6
d_call: -
clone_size: -
cdr3_nt: TGTGCCAGCAGGCCAGGGGATTATTCACCCCTCCACTTT
cdr3_aa: CASRPGDYSPLHF

v_call: TRBV19
j_call: TRBJ1-1
d_call: -
clone_size: -
cdr3_nt: TGTGCCAGTAGTATCGTGAGGGGCGACACTGAAGCTTTCTTT
cdr3_aa: CASSIVRGDTEAFF

v_call: TRBV27
j_call: TRBJ2-1
d_call: TRBD2
clone_size: once
cdr3_nt: TGTGCCAGCAGTTTAGCGGGGGTGTGGAATGAGCAGTTCTTC
cdr3_aa: CASSLAGVWNEQFF

v_call: TRBV2
j_call: TRBJ2-1
d_call: TRBD2
clone_size: -
cdr3_nt: TGTGCCAGCAGCCGAGCCCCGGGGGGAACCTACAATGAGCAGTTCTTC
cdr3_aa: CASSRAPGGTYNEQFF

v_call: TRBV11-1
j_call: TRBJ2-5
d_call: -
clone_size: -
cdr3_nt: TGTGCCAGCAGCAATAGCCCCAGGGCGGCCCAGTACTTC
cdr3_aa: CASSNSPRAAQYF

v_call: TRBV6-2/TRBV6-3
j_call: TRBJ2-3
d_call: -
clone_size: once
cdr3_nt: TGTGCCAGCAGTTTTAGCACAGATACGCAGTATTTT
cdr3_aa: CASSFSTDTQYF

v_call: TRBV19
j_call: TRBJ2-3
d_call: -
clone_size: -
cdr3_nt: TGTGCCAGTAATAAAGGGGGCACAGATACGCAGTATTTT
cdr3_aa: CASNKGGTDTQYF

v_call: TRBV6-5
j_call: TRBJ2-1
d_call: -
clone_size: -
cdr3_nt: TGTGCCAGCAGTTACTCGGGGGGCGCGCAGATCAATGAGCAGTTCTTC
cdr3_aa: CASSYSGGAQINEQFF

v_call: TRBV6-4
j_call: TRBJ2-7
d_call: -
clone_size: -
cdr3_nt: TGTGCCAGCAGTGAGGCAGGGGGGAACGAGCAGTACTTC
cdr3_aa: CASSEAGGNEQYF

v_call: TRBV6-5
j_call: TRBJ2-2
d_call: -
clone_size: -
cdr3_nt: TGTGCCAGCAGTTGGGGGGCGGGGACCGGGGAGCTGTTTTTT
cdr3_aa: CASSWGAGTGELFF

v_call: TRBV12-3/TRBV12-4
j_call: TRBJ2-7
d_call: -
clone_size: -
cdr3_nt: TGTGCCAGCAGTCCTCGGGACGACTACGAGCAGTACTTC
cdr3_aa: CASSPRDDYEQYF

v_call: TRBV6-5
j_call: TRBJ1-1
d_call: -
clone_size: -
cdr3_nt: TGTGCCAGCAGTCCAAACTCCTTCTTGGGCACTGAAGCTTTCTTT
cdr3_aa: CASSPNSFLGTEAFF

v_call: TRBV5-5
j_call: TRBJ2-7
d_call: TRBD2
clone_size: -
cdr3_nt: TGTGCCAGCAGCTGGGGACTAGAGGCCTACGAGCAGTACTTC
cdr3_aa: CASSWGLEAYEQYF

v_call: TRBV19
j_call: TRBJ1-1
d_call: -
clone_size: few
cdr3_nt: TGTGCCAGTAGTATCGGGGGCAGCACTGAAGCTTTCTTT
cdr3_aa: CASSIGGSTEAFF

v_call: TRBV7-6
j_call: TRBJ2-7
d_call: TRBD1
clone_size: -
cdr3_nt: TGTGCCAGCAGTGGCGCAGGGGGCTCTCGCGAGCAGTACTTC
cdr3_aa: CASSGAGGSREQYF

v_call: TRBV19
j_call: TRBJ1-1
d_call: -
clone_size: -
cdr3_nt: TGTGCCAGTAGTATAATTGGGGCCGTGACTGATGAAGCTTTCTTT
cdr3_aa: CASSIIGAVTDEAFF

v_call: TRBV19
j_call: TRBJ2-7
d_call: -
clone_size: -
cdr3_nt: TGTGCCAGTGGCGAAACCTCCTACGAGCAGTACTTC
cdr3_aa: CASGETSYEQYF

v_call: TRBV5-4
j_call: TRBJ2-1
d_call: -
clone_size: -
cdr3_nt: TGTGCCAGCAGCGGACAGGGCTGGGGGGGCAATGAGCAGTTCTTC
cdr3_aa: CASSGQGWGGNEQFF

v_call: TRBV7-9
j_call: TRBJ1-1
d_call: -
clone_size: -
cdr3_nt: TGTGCCAGCAGCTTAGCTCAGGGTGCCGACACTGAAGCTTTCTTT
cdr3_aa: CASSLAQGADTEAFF

v_call: TRBV24-1
j_call: TRBJ2-3
d_call: TRBD1
clone_size: -
cdr3_nt: TGTGCCACCAGTGATCCGGGACAGAGCACAGATACGCAGTATTTT
cdr3_aa: CATSDPGQSTDTQYF

v_call: TRBV19
j_call: TRBJ1-2
d_call: -
clone_size: once
cdr3_nt: TGTGCCAGTAGTCTTCGACAAGCTAACTATGGCTACACCTTC
cdr3_aa: CASSLRQANYGYTF

v_call: TRBV29-1
j_call: TRBJ1-2
d_call: -
clone_size: once
cdr3_nt: TGCAGCGTTGGGGGTACAGTCCAGGGGCTTCGGTATGGCTACACCTTC
cdr3_aa: CSVGGTVQGLRYGYTF

v_call: TRBV4-1
j_call: TRBJ1-2
d_call: -
clone_size: -
cdr3_nt: TGCGCCAGCAGCCAAGTATCGGCGGCCTATGGCTACACCTTC
cdr3_aa: CASSQVSAAYGYTF

v_call: TRBV11-1
j_call: TRBJ1-1
d_call: -
clone_size: -
cdr3_nt: TGTGCCAGCAGTGGCCCAGCGAACACTGAAGCTTTCTTT
cdr3_aa: CASSGPANTEAFF

v_call: TRBV19
j_call: TRBJ2-5
d_call: -
clone_size: once
cdr3_nt: TGTGCCAGTAGCCACCGGGGTCAAGAGACCCAGTACTTC
cdr3_aa: CASSHRGQETQYF

v_call: TRBV4-1
j_call: TRBJ2-1
d_call: -
clone_size: -
cdr3_nt: TGCGCCAGCAGCCAAGGTCCCTACGACAATGAGCAGTTCTTC
cdr3_aa: CASSQGPYDNEQFF

v_call: TRBV6-5
j_call: TRBJ2-2
d_call: -
clone_size: -
cdr3_nt: TGTGCCGGCCAGACGGGCCAAGCTGGGGAGCTGTTTTTT
cdr3_aa: CAGQTGQAGELFF

v_call: TRBV5-4
j_call: TRBJ1-2
d_call: -
clone_size: -
cdr3_nt: TGTGCCAGCAGCCCCCGGATCGGAGGCTACACCTTC
cdr3_aa: CASSPRIGGYTF

v_call: TRBV6-1
j_call: TRBJ1-1
d_call: TRBD1
clone_size: -
cdr3_nt: TGTGCCAGCAGTGAACGGGACAGGACTGAAGCTTTCTTT
cdr3_aa: CASSERDRTEAFF

v_call: TRBV5-1
j_call: TRBJ2-7
d_call: -
clone_size: -
cdr3_nt: TGCGCCAGCAGTACCCCTGGAGCCTACGAGCAGTACTTC
cdr3_aa: CASSTPGAYEQYF

v_call: TRBV10-3
j_call: TRBJ1-1
d_call: -
clone_size: -
cdr3_nt: TGTGCCATCAGTGAGCTGGGGGAGAACACTGAAGCTTTCTTT
cdr3_aa: CAISELGENTEAFF

v_call: TRBV6-5
j_call: TRBJ2-1
d_call: -
clone_size: -
cdr3_nt: TGTGCCAGCAGACCAGGGACGTACATCAATGAGCAGTTCTTC
cdr3_aa: CASRPGTYINEQFF

v_call: TRBV3-1/TRBV3-2
j_call: TRBJ1-2
d_call: -
clone_size: -
cdr3_nt: TGTGCCAGCAGCCAAGGCTCTGGGGGGACTCTCTATGGCTACACCTTC
cdr3_aa: CASSQGSGGTLYGYTF

v_call: TRBV7-8
j_call: TRBJ2-2
d_call: -
clone_size: -
cdr3_nt: TGTGCCAGCAGCTTCAATGGGCGGTTGGGGAACACCGGGGAGCTGTTTTTT
cdr3_aa: CASSFNGRLGNTGELFF

v_call: TRBV5-1
j_call: TRBJ1-5
d_call: -
clone_size: few
cdr3_nt: TGCGCCAGCAGCTTGGGGGGTAGCAATCAGCCCCAGCATTTT
cdr3_aa: CASSLGGSNQPQHF

v_call: TRBV19
j_call: TRBJ1-3
d_call: TRBD1
clone_size: -
cdr3_nt: TGTGCCAGTAGTACTTGGGACAGACCCTCTGGAAACACCATATATTTT
cdr3_aa: CASSTWDRPSGNTIYF

v_call: TRBV5-6
j_call: TRBJ2-7
d_call: -
clone_size: -
cdr3_nt: TGTGCCAGCAGGGTCCGGGGGCCCGAGCAGTACTTC
cdr3_aa: CASRVRGPEQYF

v_call: TRBV7-2
j_call: TRBJ2-3
d_call: TRBD2
clone_size: -
cdr3_nt: TGTGCCAGCAGCCTCGGAGCGGGGGGGCGGTCAGATACGCAGTATTTT
cdr3_aa: CASSLGAGGRSDTQYF

v_call: TRBV7-8
j_call: TRBJ2-3
d_call: -
clone_size: -
cdr3_nt: TGTGCCAGCAGCTTAGGGGGGCTAGGAGATACGCAGTATTTT
cdr3_aa: CASSLGGLGDTQYF

v_call: TRBV7-6
j_call: TRBJ2-3
d_call: -
clone_size: -
cdr3_nt: TGTGCCAGCAGCCAGACTCGCCCAGATACGCAGTATTTT
cdr3_aa: CASSQTRPDTQYF

v_call: TRBV5-1
j_call: TRBJ2-4
d_call: TRBD1
clone_size: -
cdr3_nt: TGCGCCAGGCGAACAGGGGGAGCCAAAAACATTCAGTACTTC
cdr3_aa: CARRTGGAKNIQYF

v_call: TRBV5-4
j_call: TRBJ2-1
d_call: TRBD1
clone_size: -
cdr3_nt: TGTGCCAGCAGCACGGGACAGTACAATGAGCAGTTCTTC
cdr3_aa: CASSTGQYNEQFF

v_call: TRBV11-3
j_call: TRBJ2-7
d_call: -
clone_size: -
cdr3_nt: TGTGCCAGCAGCGCCAACGGGCCCTCTTCCCACGAGCAGTACTTC
cdr3_aa: CASSANGPSSHEQYF

v_call: TRBV11-2
j_call: TRBJ1-5
d_call: -
clone_size: -
cdr3_nt: TGTGCCAGCAGCTTAGAGGCAGGGCCATATAGCAATCAGCCCCAGCATTTT
cdr3_aa: CASSLEAGPYSNQPQHF

v_call: TRBV5-4
j_call: TRBJ1-1
d_call: -
clone_size: -
cdr3_nt: TGTGCCAGCAGAGAGGGTCAAATGAACACTGAAGCTTTCTTT
cdr3_aa: CASREGQMNTEAFF

v_call: TRBV5-6
j_call: TRBJ1-3
d_call: -
clone_size: -
cdr3_nt: TGTGCCAGCAGCCCCCCCCCGCGACAGGTAGGAAACACCATATATTTT
cdr3_aa: CASSPPPRQVGNTIYF

v_call: TRBV5-1
j_call: TRBJ1-2
d_call: TRBD1
clone_size: -
cdr3_nt: TGCGCCAGCAGCGGGAGGGCCCGGGACAGGGGGAACTATGGCTACACCTTC
cdr3_aa: CASSGRARDRGNYGYTF

v_call: TRBV19
j_call: TRBJ1-2
d_call: TRBD1
clone_size: few
cdr3_nt: TGTGCCAGTAGTCCCCGCGGACAGGGCGGGGGCTACACCTTC
cdr3_aa: CASSPRGQGGGYTF